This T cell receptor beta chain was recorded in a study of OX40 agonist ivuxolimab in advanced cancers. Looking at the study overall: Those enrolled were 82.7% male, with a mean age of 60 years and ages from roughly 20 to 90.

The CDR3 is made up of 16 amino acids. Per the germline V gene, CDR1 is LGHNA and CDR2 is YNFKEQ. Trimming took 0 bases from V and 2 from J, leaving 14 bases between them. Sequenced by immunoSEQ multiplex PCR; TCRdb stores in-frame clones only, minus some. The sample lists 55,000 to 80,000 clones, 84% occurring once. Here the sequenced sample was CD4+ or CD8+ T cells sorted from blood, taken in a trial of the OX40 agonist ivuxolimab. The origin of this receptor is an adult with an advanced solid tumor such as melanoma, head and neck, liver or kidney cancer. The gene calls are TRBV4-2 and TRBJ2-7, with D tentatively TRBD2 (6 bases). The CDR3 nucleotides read TGTGCCAGCAGCCAAGATGGAGGGAGCCTCACCTACGAGCAGTACTTC. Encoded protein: CASSQDGGSLTYEQYF.